This TCR beta chain was observed in a study of blood T cell repertoires in COVID-19. Study overall: PBMCs, B-cell-depleted T cells, or T cells provided the cDNA or gDNA that made up the material.

V lost 0 bases and J 6 bases, leaving 10 bases between the germline ends. The germline V gene encodes CDR1 SGDLS and CDR2 YYNGEE. This CDR3 spans 14 amino acids. Authors' methods: Researchers report that nucleated cell counts were estimated from reference gene primer amplification. TCRdb's copy holds only in-frame clones and misses some; the assay was immunoSEQ multiplex PCR. V and J calls and clone size follow that table, whereas D and trimming were derived from the DNA. The sample has some 320,000 clones, approximately 85% seen once. This clonotype originated in a human donor in a cohort sampled during active COVID-19. Sequencing used peripheral blood. The rearrangement joins TRBV9 to TRBJ1-5, with TRBD1 as a possible D gene (5 bases). CDR3 DNA: TGTGCCAGCAGCGTAGGGGTCGGGGGTCAGCCCCAGCATTTT. Protein sequence: CASSVGVGGQPQHF.